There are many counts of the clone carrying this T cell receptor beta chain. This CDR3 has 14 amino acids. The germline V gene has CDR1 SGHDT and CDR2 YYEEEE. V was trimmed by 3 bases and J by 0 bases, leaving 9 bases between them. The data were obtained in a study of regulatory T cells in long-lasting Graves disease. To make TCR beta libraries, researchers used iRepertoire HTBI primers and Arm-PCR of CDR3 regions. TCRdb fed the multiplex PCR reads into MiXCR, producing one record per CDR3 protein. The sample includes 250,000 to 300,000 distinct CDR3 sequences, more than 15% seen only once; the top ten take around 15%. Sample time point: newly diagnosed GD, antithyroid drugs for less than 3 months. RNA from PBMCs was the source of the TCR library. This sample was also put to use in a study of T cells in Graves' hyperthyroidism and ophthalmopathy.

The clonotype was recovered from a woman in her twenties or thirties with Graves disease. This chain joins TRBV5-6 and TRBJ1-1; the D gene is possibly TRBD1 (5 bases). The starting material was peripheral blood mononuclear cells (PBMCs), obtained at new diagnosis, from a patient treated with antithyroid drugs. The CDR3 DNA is TGTGCCAGCAGCTGGGGACGGATGAACACTGAAGCTTTCTTT. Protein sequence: CASSWGRMNTEAFF.